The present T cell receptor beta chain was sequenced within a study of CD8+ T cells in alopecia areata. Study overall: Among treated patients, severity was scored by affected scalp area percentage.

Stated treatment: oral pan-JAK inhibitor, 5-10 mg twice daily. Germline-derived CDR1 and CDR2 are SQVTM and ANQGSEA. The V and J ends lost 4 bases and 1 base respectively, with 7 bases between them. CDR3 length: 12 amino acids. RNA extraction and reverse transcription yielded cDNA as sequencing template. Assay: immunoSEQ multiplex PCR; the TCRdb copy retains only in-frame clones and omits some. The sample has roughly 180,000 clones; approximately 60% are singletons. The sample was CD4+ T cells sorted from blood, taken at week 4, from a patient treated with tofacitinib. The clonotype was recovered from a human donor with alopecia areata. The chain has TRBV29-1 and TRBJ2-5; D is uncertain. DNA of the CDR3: TGCAGCGTTGTTCCCGGCCAAGAGACCCAGTACTTC. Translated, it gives CSVVPGQETQYF.